These 28 T cell receptor beta chains came from one sample sequenced in a study of human T cells and chemical hapten exposure. This sample's time point: pre-sensitization, week 0. Treatment meaning: therapeutic diphenylcyclopropenone sensitization with weekly scalp DPC. TCRdb reanalysed the RACE reads using MiXCR and keeps one entry per CDR3 protein. The sample carries 350,000 to 400,000 distinct CDR3 sequences, more than 4.5% recorded once. Sequenced material: whole blood, taken in connection with sensitization to the hapten diphenylcyclopropenone (DPC). Receptors were obtained from a woman aged 50 to 60 with alopecia areata. Some clones in this sample may be carry-over from other donors' samples.

This clonotype was seen a few times. V usage is TRBV15 and J usage is TRBJ1-5; TRBD1 aligns across 9 bases. CDR1 and CDR2 from the germline V gene are LNHNV and YYDKDF (reference sequence). V was pared by 3 bases and J by 4 bases, with 10 bases of the junction left unmatched. The CDR3 is 17 amino acids. The CDR3 here is CATSRTRDRAPNQPQHF. The CDR3 nucleotides are TGTGCCACCAGCAGGACCCGGGACAGGGCTCCAAATCAGCCCCAGCATTTT.

The chain uses TRBV18 and TRBJ1-4, with D possibly matching TRBD1 (5 bases). With 4 bases removed from V and 8 bases from J, the gap between germline ends came to 20 bases. Per germline, CDR1 KGHSH and CDR2 LQKENI. This CDR3 contains 16 residues. The CDR3, as DNA: TGTGCCAGCTCACACGAGGACTCCACCTCAGGGGAAAAACTGTTTTTT. It codes for CASSHEDSTSGEKLFF. Full variable domain (outside the CDR3, taken from reference TRBV18 and TRBJ1-4): NAGVMQNPRHLVRRRGQEARLRCSPMKGHSHVYWYRQLPEEGLKFMVYLQKENIIDESGMPKERFSAEFPKEGPSILRIQQVVRGDSAAYFCASSHEDSTSGEKLFFGSGTQLSVL.

This clonotype was seen many times. The CDR3 loop is CASSAGSPGGRNTDTQYF. DNA of the CDR3: TGTGCCAGCAGCGCCGGGAGCCCGGGGGGGCGTAACACAGATACGCAGTATTTT. The chain links TRBV9 to TRBJ2-3; 8 positions match TRBD2. This CDR3 has 18 amino acids. The germline gives CDR1 SGDLS, CDR2 YYNGEE. The V and J ends lost 3 bases and 2 bases, in that order; junction bases with no gene match: 14. Supplemented by reference TRBV9 and TRBJ2-3, the full variable domain reads DSGVTQTPKHLITATGQRVTLRCSPRSGDLSVYWYQQSLDQGLQFLIQYYNGEERAKGNILERFSAQQFPDLHSELNLSSLELGDSALYFCASSAGSPGGRNTDTQYFGPGTRLTVL.

This clonotype was detected many times. V usage is TRBV27 and J usage is TRBJ2-7; 9 bases match TRBD2. Germline V lookup: CDR1 MNHEY, CDR2 SMNVEV (reference sequence). V lost 8 bases to trimming and J lost 6 bases; unmatched junction nucleotides: 8. CDR3 length: 13 amino acids. Here the CDR3 DNA reads TGTGCCAGCCACCTAGCGGGACGGGGCGAGCAGTACTTC. It codes for CASHLAGRGEQYF.

The chain links TRBV14 to TRBJ1-2, with D possibly matching TRBD1 (5 bases). V lost 9 bases and J 3 bases, leaving 8 bases between the germline ends. Germline CDR1 is SGHDN and CDR2 is FVKESK. The CDR3 covers 11 residues. In nucleotides, the CDR3 is TGTGCCAGGAGGGGCGACTATGGCTACACCTTC. Translated, it gives CARRGDYGYTF.

J is TRBJ1-3 and V is TRBV7-2; D ambiguous. CDR3 length: 12 residues. Deletions cut 4 bases from V and 7 bases from J, with 8 bases between. Looked up from germline, CDR1 is SGHTA and CDR2 is FQGNSA. CDR3 nucleotide sequence: TGTGCCAGCAGCTCCTTGACCAACACCATATATTTT. It codes for CASSSLTNTIYF. Full variable domain (rest looked up from reference TRBV7-2 and TRBJ1-3): GAGVSQSPSNKVTEKGKDVELRCDPISGHTALYWYRQSLGQGLEFLIYFQGNSAPDKSGLPSDRFSAERTGGSVSTLTIQRTQQEDSAVYLCASSSLTNTIYFGEGSWLTVV.

This clonotype was observed many times. The CDR3 DNA sequence: TGTGCCAGCAGCTTGGGGTCAGGCTTTTCCGGGACAGGGAGCGGACAGCCCCAGCATTTT. Translation: CASSLGSGFSGTGSGQPQHF. The V and J genes are TRBV5-6 and TRBJ1-5, with 9 positions matching TRBD1. Germline CDR1 is SGHDT and CDR2 is YYEEEE. After removal of 0 bases from V and 7 bases from J, the junction contained 20 bases not matched to a gene. This CDR3 comprises 20 residues.

The chain carries TRBV6-1 and TRBJ2-7; D unresolved. The germline V and J ends were trimmed by 2 bases and 4 bases, with 3 bases remaining between them. The CDR3 runs to 11 residues. Germline values: CDR1 MNHNS, CDR2 SASEGT. For the CDR3, the DNA is TGTGCCAGCAGTGAAACGTACGAGCAGTACTTC. Amino acid sequence: CASSETYEQYF.

The chain joins TRBV3-1 to TRBJ1-1; D not certain. This CDR3 spans 16 amino acids. V was trimmed by 6 bases and J by 0 bases, leaving 17 bases between them. Germline V lookup: CDR1 LGHDT, CDR2 YNNKEL (reference sequence). The CDR3 nucleotides are TGTGCCAGCAGTACTACCGTCGGTACTGTGAACACTGAAGCTTTCTTT. Protein: CASSTTVGTVNTEAFF. Drawing the rest from reference TRBV3-1 and TRBJ1-1, the complete variable domain is DTAVSQTPKYLVTQMGNDKSIKCEQNLGHDTMYWYKQDSKKFLKIMFSYNNKELIINETVPNRFSPKSPDKAHLNLHINSLELGDSAVYFCASSTTVGTVNTEAFFGQGTRLTVV.

This rearrangement joins TRBV6-6 to TRBJ1-1, with D tentatively TRBD1 (5 bases). CDR3 length: 16 amino acids. V gave up 7 bases and J gave up 6 bases, with 24 bases separating them. CDR1 and CDR2 (germline): MNHNY, SVGAGI (reference sequence). The CDR3 spells CASTTLGYRGSPEAFF. CDR3 sequence (DNA): TGTGCCAGCACCACCTTAGGGTATCGGGGGAGTCCTGAAGCTTTCTTT.

Many counts were recorded for this clonotype. The genes are TRBV29-1 and TRBJ2-4; D is possibly TRBD1 or TRBD2 (5 bases each). The CDR3 totals 13 residues. Germline CDR1 reads SQVTM; CDR2 reads ANQGSEA. The CDR3 region is CSGGDGAKNIQYF. For the CDR3, the DNA is TGCAGTGGGGGAGACGGAGCCAAAAACATTCAGTACTTC.

This clonotype was picked up many times. The chain recombines TRBV4-2 with TRBJ2-1; 9 nucleotides line up with TRBD2. Germline CDR1 is LGHNA and CDR2 is YNFKEQ. J lost 9 bases, V lost 0 bases, and 6 bases had no gene match. The CDR3 is 15 amino acids. CDR3 sequence: CASSQEAGGPGEQFF. The DNA of the CDR3 is TGTGCCAGCAGCCAAGAGGCGGGAGGGCCTGGTGAGCAGTTCTTC.

Concerning this clonotype itself: No conserved phenylalanine or tryptophan ends this CDR3, so it is likely a read error. The chain employs TRBV29-1 and TRBJ2-3, with no clear D. Germline-derived CDR1 and CDR2 are SQVTM and ANQGSEA. With 8 bases removed from V and 1 base from J, the gap between germline ends came to 10 bases. CDR3 length: 12 amino acids. CDR3 region: CSHQPGTDTQYL. CDR3 bases: TGCAGCCACCAACCCGGCACAGATACGCAGTATCTT.

This clonotype has ten or more counts. The chain recombines TRBV6-5 with TRBJ1-1; D possibly corresponds to TRBD1 (6 bases). Per germline, CDR1 MNHEY and CDR2 SVGAGI. The CDR3 is made up of 14 amino acids. The V and J ends lost 2 bases and 3 bases respectively, with 10 bases between them. The chain's CDR3 is CASSYGRGDTEAFF. The CDR3 region has the DNA TGTGCCAGCAGTTACGGGAGGGGGGACACTGAAGCTTTCTTT.

This clonotype has more than one count but fewer than ten. This chain connects TRBV27 to TRBJ1-2; perhaps TRBD1 as D (5 bases). Trimming took off 4 bases at V and 6 bases at J, with 18 bases between the two ends. The CDR3 totals 15 residues. Germline CDR1 MNHEY, CDR2 SMNVEV (reference sequence). CDR3 bases: TGTGCCAGCAGTTCGCGACAGCTACCCCTAGATGGCTACACCTTC. This codes for CASSSRQLPLDGYTF.

This clonotype was picked up many times. The rearrangement links TRBV7-3 to TRBJ2-5; 10 bases are shared with TRBD2. J lost 3 bases, V lost 0 bases, and 7 bases had no gene match. CDR3 size: 17 residues. Per the germline V gene, CDR1 is SGHTA and CDR2 is FQGTGA. The chain's CDR3 is CASSLTGSGGKKETQYF. CDR3 DNA: TGTGCCAGCAGCTTAACGGGTAGCGGGGGGAAAAAAGAGACCCAGTACTTC.

This clonotype occurred a few times. This chain connects TRBV2 to TRBJ1-2; D not resolved. CDR1 is SNHLY, CDR2 FYNNEI, per germline. Trimming cost V 8 bases and J 0 bases, with 10 bases left between them. The CDR3 covers 13 residues. CDR3 sequence reads: CASLLGANYGYTF. The CDR3 coding sequence is TGTGCCAGCTTATTAGGTGCTAACTATGGCTACACCTTC.

This chain links TRBV5-4 with TRBJ2-7, with no clear D. In germline, CDR1 is SGHNT, CDR2 YYREEE (reference sequence). The CDR3 loop spans 14 amino acids. The V gene lost 0 bases and the J gene lost 6 bases, with 13 bases spanning the gap. In DNA, the CDR3 is TGTGCCAGCAGCTTGGCAGCAGAGGCCTGCGAGCAGTACTTC. This encodes CASSLAAEACEQYF.

This clonotype was seen only a few times. The chain employs TRBV9 and TRBJ2-3; D is unclear. Germline CDR1 and CDR2: SGDLS and YYNGEE. The CDR3 consists of 12 residues. V lost 4 bases to trimming and J lost 9 bases, with 12 bases between them. The CDR3 here is CASSPDGRTQYF. In nucleotides, the CDR3 is TGTGCCAGCAGCCCAGACGGTAGAACGCAGTATTTT.

This clonotype appeared many times. In DNA form, the CDR3 reads TGTGCCATCAGTATTGGCGGGGTAACCACAGATACGCAGTATTTT. It encodes CAISIGGVTTDTQYF. The V and J genes are TRBV10-3 and TRBJ2-3; D is possibly TRBD2 (6 bases). This CDR3 has 15 amino acids. Trimming shortened V by 5 bases and J by 2 bases, and 14 bases separated the two germline ends. Germline V gene data show CDR1 as ENHRY and CDR2 as SYGVKD.

This clonotype was detected a few times. The chain carries TRBV5-1 and TRBJ2-4; the match to TRBD1 covers 10 bases. The CDR3 is 15 residues long. Germline V CDR1 and CDR2: SGHRS, YFSETQ. V trimming: 6 bases; J trimming: 6 bases; junction bases outside the gene matches: 9. This chain's CDR3 is CASTLGQGGGNIQYF. The CDR3 region has the DNA TGCGCCAGCACCCTAGGACAGGGGGGCGGAAACATTCAGTACTTC.

This clonotype showed up many times. V is TRBV28 and J is TRBJ1-4, with D uncertain. V was shortened by 6 bases and J by 1 base, with 9 bases between the two germline ends. CDR1 MDHEN and CDR2 SYDVKM come from the germline V gene. CDR3 length: 14 amino acids. The CDR3 loop reads CASRDSETNEKLFF. As DNA, the CDR3 is TGTGCCAGCAGGGACTCGGAAACTAATGAAAAACTGTTTTTT.

This clonotype has just a few counts. The chain couples TRBV7-9 to TRBJ1-4, with 9 bases matching TRBD1. CDR1 and CDR2 from the germline V gene are SEHNR and FQNEAQ (reference sequence). V gave up 5 bases and J gave up 7 bases; unmatched junction bases: 5. This CDR3 comprises 14 residues. CDR3 sequence: CASSNGQGSEKLFF. Written as DNA, the CDR3 is TGTGCCAGCAGCAACGGACAGGGGTCTGAAAAACTGTTTTTT.

This clonotype was found many times. The chain carries TRBV29-1 and TRBJ2-3; 10 positions agree with TRBD1. Unmatched junction bases numbered 8, after V lost 3 bases and J lost 5 bases. This CDR3 comprises 15 residues. Germline values: CDR1 SQVTM, CDR2 ANQGSEA. The CDR3 region is CSVEHRDRGRDTQYF. For the CDR3, the DNA is TGCAGCGTTGAGCACCGGGACAGGGGTAGAGATACGCAGTATTTT.

In its sample, this clonotype was seen many times. The chain is built from TRBV7-9 and TRBJ2-1; D gene uncertain. V was pared by 0 bases and J by 6 bases, with 12 bases between. The CDR3 consists of 15 residues. CDR1 and CDR2 (germline): SEHNR, FQNEAQ (reference sequence). CDR3 sequence (DNA): TGTGCCAGCAGCTTAGCGAACGAAGGGTCCAATGAGCAGTTCTTC. Residues: CASSLANEGSNEQFF.

Ten or more counts support this clonotype. The rearrangement uses TRBV6-2 or TRBV6-3 and TRBJ2-5; 9 bases align to TRBD2. Germline values: CDR1 MNHEY, CDR2 SVGEGT. This CDR3 comprises 16 residues. V lost 3 bases to trimming and J lost 4 bases; unmatched junction nucleotides: 9. CDR3 DNA: TGTGCCAGCAGTTATCTAGCGGGATCGAGGGGAGAGACCCAGTACTTC. Translating it yields CASSYLAGSRGETQYF.

This clonotype has ten or more counts. The V and J genes are TRBV6-5 and TRBJ1-4, with D uncertain. Germline V gene data show CDR1 as MNHEY and CDR2 as SVGAGI. Trimming pared 7 bases from V and 2 bases from J, leaving 14 bases between. This CDR3 contains 15 residues. In DNA, the CDR3 is TGTGCCAGCACCCTCAAGGACGGCACTAATGAAAAACTGTTTTTT. Its protein is CASTLKDGTNEKLFF.

The sample holds a few counts of this clonotype. This chain joins TRBV5-1 and TRBJ2-1, with D possibly matching TRBD1 (6 bases). This CDR3 region has 14 residues. Germline CDR1 reads SGHRS; CDR2 reads YFSETQ. V lost 2 bases to trimming and J lost 10 bases, with 16 bases between them. The CDR3, as DNA: TGCGCCAGCAGCTTAGATCGGGCCAGGGGAGAGCAGTTCTTC. This encodes CASSLDRARGEQFF.